The sequence of this T cell receptor (beta chain) was determined in a study of control samples from healthy donors and cancer patients. Sequencing was performed with immunoSEQ multiplex PCR; in TCRdb, only in-frame clones are kept and a portion is missing. The sample carries 75,000 to 95,000 clones, approximately 95% recorded once. CDR3 length: 15 residues. Germline assignment: CDR1 SGHTA and CDR2 FQGNSA. Trimming cost V 1 base and J 5 bases; bases outside gene matches: 2. This clonotype was obtained from a woman under 40 in good health. Material for sequencing was blood. The J gene is TRBJ2-1, the V gene TRBV7-2; 10 bases agree with TRBD2. CDR3 DNA sequence: TGTGCCAGCAGCTTAGGGCTAGCGGGAGACAATGAGCAGTTCTTC. Protein product: CASSLGLAGDNEQFF. The complete variable domain, with remaining parts taken from reference TRBV7-2 and TRBJ2-1, reads GAGVSQSPSNKVTEKGKDVELRCDPISGHTALYWYRQSLGQGLEFLIYFQGNSAPDKSGLPSDRFSAERTGGSVSTLTIQRTQQEDSAVYLCASSLGLAGDNEQFFGPGTRLTVL.